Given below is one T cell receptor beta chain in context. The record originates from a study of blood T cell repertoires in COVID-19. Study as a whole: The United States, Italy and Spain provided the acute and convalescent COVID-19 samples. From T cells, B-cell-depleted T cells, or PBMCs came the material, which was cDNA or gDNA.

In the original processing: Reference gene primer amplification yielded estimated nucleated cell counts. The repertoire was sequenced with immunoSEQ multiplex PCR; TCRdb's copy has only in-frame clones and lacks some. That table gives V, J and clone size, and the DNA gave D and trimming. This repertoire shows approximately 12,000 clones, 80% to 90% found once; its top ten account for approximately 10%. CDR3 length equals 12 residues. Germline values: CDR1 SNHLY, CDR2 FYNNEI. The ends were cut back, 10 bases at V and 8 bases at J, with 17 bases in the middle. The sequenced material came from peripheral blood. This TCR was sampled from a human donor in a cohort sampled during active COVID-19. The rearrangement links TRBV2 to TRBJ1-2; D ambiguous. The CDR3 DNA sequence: TGTGCCACGGAGGGCCTATCGCGGGGCTACACCTTC. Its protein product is CATEGLSRGYTF.